Listed below are T cell receptor beta chains from one sample, sequenced in a study of Ad26.COV2.S vaccination and SARS-CoV-2 variants. The assay was immunoSEQ multiplex PCR, and TCRdb's table has in-frame clones only and misses some. The sample lists roughly 400,000 clones, 92% occurring once. Sequenced material: peripheral blood, taken in a trial of Ad26.COV2.S vaccine versus placebo. The receptor set was obtained from a person aged 18-65 years who received the Ad26.COV2.S COVID-19 vaccine or a placebo. Both conserved end residues are trimmed from each CDR3.

cdr3_length j_call v_call cdr3_aa
11 TRBJ2-7 TRBV6-1 ASSDRNTGEQY
13 TRBJ2-3 TRBV24-1 ATSDPGARTDTQY
12 TRBJ1-2 TRBV9 ASSVGPDRVGYT
12 TRBJ1-1 TRBV7-2 ASRQKTGNTEAF
12 TRBJ1-4 TRBV5-6 ASSFGATNEKLF
16 TRBJ1-1 TRBV7-2 ASSFHPGGEALNTEAF
14 TRBJ2-3 TRBV5-5 ASSSGLAGVTDTQY
10 TRBJ1-1 TRBV6-2/TRBV6-3 ASSYAWAEAF
12 TRBJ2-7 TRBV11-2 ASSLADPSYEQY
14 TRBJ2-1 TRBV6-2/TRBV6-3 ASSSAVGSVYNEQF
12 TRBJ1-2 TRBV18 ASSPLHRDHGYT
16 TRBJ1-4 TRBV15 ATSRDSAIGGRGEKLF
13 TRBJ2-7 TRBV7-2 ASSLGRGDSYEQY
12 TRBJ1-5 TRBV30 AWSAVTGFQPQH
12 TRBJ1-2 TRBV9 ASSAEPQGYGYT
13 TRBJ2-5 TRBV5-1 ASSLEGRGQETQY
11 TRBJ2-5 TRBV12-3/TRBV12-4 ASRPGLKETQY
12 TRBJ2-1 TRBV11-2 ASSLQGLAAEQF
13 TRBJ2-2 TRBV10-1 ASRPDRGPTGELF
14 TRBJ1-4 TRBV27 ASSTYDRGTNEKLF
13 TRBJ1-1 TRBV30 AWSRQSRGGTEAF
12 TRBJ1-1 TRBV4-3 ASSPDGRATEAF
13 TRBJ2-1 TRBV9 ASTRSGGALNEQF
13 TRBJ2-3 TRBV18 ASSPRQGDTDTQY
11 TRBJ1-2 TRBV11-2 ASSLAQFNGYT
12 TRBJ1-1 TRBV7-2 ASSFRAGSTEAF
12 TRBJ1-6 TRBV6-5 ASSYAQVNSPLH
10 TRBJ1-4 TRBV5-4 ASSLGGGKLF
13 TRBJ1-4 TRBV7-9 ASSPFGILNEKLF
14 TRBJ1-4 TRBV5-1 ASSRETGLIAEKLF
13 TRBJ2-5 TRBV20-1 SASGFLAGGETQY
12 TRBJ1-1 TRBV2 ASSRTGGGSEAF
17 TRBJ2-3 TRBV13 ASSSLLGTSGGTTDTQY
15 TRBJ2-2 TRBV7-9 ASSLYTSGENTGELF
16 TRBJ2-6 TRBV15 ATSSPFLAFSGANVLT
13 TRBJ1-2 TRBV11-2 ASRSPGRLTMGYT
11 TRBJ2-7 TRBV27 ASSTGHPYEQY
11 TRBJ2-3 TRBV6-4 ASSLTLPDTQY
12 TRBJ2-7 TRBV30 AWKVYAGTYEQY
10 TRBJ2-5 TRBV18 ASSPGGETQY
15 TRBJ1-6 TRBV25-1 ASSPRGLSSYNSPLH
13 TRBJ2-1 TRBV24-1 ATSDRGGNYNEQF
11 TRBJ2-7 TRBV10-2 ASRAGTGYEQY
13 TRBJ2-5 TRBV2 ASSISSGEQETQY
13 TRBJ1-4 TRBV3-1/TRBV3-2 ASSQSAATNEKLF
12 TRBJ1-1 TRBV5-6 ASSLAEVNTEAF
13 TRBJ1-3 TRBV10-3 AISGNQGAGNTIY